These 10 T cell receptor beta chains were sequenced from one sample in a study of ipilimumab plus nivolumab after autologous stem cell transplantation. TCRdb's copy holds only in-frame clones and misses some; the assay was immunoSEQ multiplex PCR. Found here are tens of thousands of clones, approximately 86% of them singletons; the top ten hold 2% to 2.5%. The starting material was PBMCs, obtained in a trial of ipilimumab plus nivolumab as post-transplant consolidation. These receptors were collected from a male donor with diffuse large B-cell lymphoma.

V is TRBV2 and J is TRBJ2-1; TRBD1 matches at 7 bases. This CDR3 is built from 13 residues. The germline V gene encodes CDR1 SNHLY and CDR2 FYNNEI. With V trimmed by 6 bases and J by 6 bases, 5 bases remained unmatched. The CDR3 region is CASRETGSNEQFF. Written as DNA, the CDR3 is TGTGCCAGCAGAGAGACAGGGAGCAATGAGCAGTTCTTC.

The J gene is TRBJ2-2, the V gene TRBV6-6; the match to TRBD1 covers 10 bases. The trim removed 6 bases at V and 4 bases at J, leaving 8 bases unmatched. The CDR3 loop spans 16 amino acids. Germline CDR1 MNHNY, CDR2 SVGAGI (reference sequence). CDR3 sequence: CASSHRQGAGTGELFF. CDR3 sequence (DNA): TGTGCCAGCAGCCACCGACAGGGGGCGGGCACCGGGGAGCTGTTTTTT.

The chain has TRBV6-6 and TRBJ2-7, with TRBD1 as a possible D gene (5 bases). The CDR3 contains 15 residues. Trimming removed 4 bases at V and 0 bases at J, with 13 bases between. Germline V gives CDR1 MNHNY, CDR2 SVGAGI (reference sequence). This CDR3 reads CASSWTPVSSYEQYF. CDR3 DNA sequence: TGTGCCAGCAGTTGGACACCCGTCAGCTCCTACGAGCAGTACTTC.

The chain recombines TRBV18 with TRBJ2-7; 9 bases line up with TRBD1. The junction had 7 bases not matched to a gene; V was cut back by 3 bases and J by 1 base. Germline V CDR1 and CDR2: KGHSH, LQKENI. The CDR3 totals 16 residues. In nucleotides, the CDR3 is TGTGCCAGCTCACCCTCGGAGGACAGGGGTTCCTACGAGCAGTACTTC. Its protein product is CASSPSEDRGSYEQYF.

The J gene is TRBJ2-3, the V gene TRBV5-1, with 8 nucleotides matching TRBD2. Germline V gene sequence: CDR1 SGHRS, CDR2 YFSETQ. The J segment lost 0 bases and the V segment lost 0 bases, leaving 6 bases of the junction unmatched. The length of the CDR3 is 17 residues. CDR3 loop: CASSLALAASSTDTQYF. For the CDR3, the DNA is TGCGCCAGCAGCTTGGCACTAGCGGCCTCTAGCACAGATACGCAGTATTTT.

V and J are TRBV5-6 and TRBJ1-1, with TRBD1 matching over 9 bases. V gave up 4 bases and J gave up 4 bases; unmatched junction bases: 5. CDR1 is SGHDT and CDR2 is YYEEEE in the germline V gene. This CDR3 contains 14 residues. CDR3 region: CASSRPTGGTEAFF. CDR3 bases: TGTGCCAGCAGCCGCCCGACAGGGGGCACTGAAGCTTTCTTT.

The V and J genes are TRBV2 and TRBJ2-6, with 7 bases that match TRBD1. This CDR3 comprises 16 residues. V was pared by 7 bases and J by 0 bases, with 6 bases of the junction left unmatched. Per the germline V gene, CDR1 is SNHLY and CDR2 is FYNNEI. This CDR3 is CASTPGGFSGANVLTF. CDR3 in DNA: TGTGCCAGCACCCCAGGGGGATTCTCTGGGGCCAACGTCCTGACTTTC.

This chain uses TRBV5-1 with TRBJ2-4, with TRBD1 identical over 10 bases. This CDR3 region has 16 residues. In germline, CDR1 is SGHRS, CDR2 YFSETQ. J was trimmed by 8 bases and V by 2 bases; bases with no gene match: 10. CDR3 in DNA: TGCGCCAGCAGCTTCTCGGGGACAGGGGTTGGGGACATTCAGTACTTC. This sequence encodes CASSFSGTGVGDIQYF.

The chain uses TRBV5-4 and TRBJ1-2, with D maybe TRBD1 (5 bases). Trimming took 4 bases from V and 5 from J, leaving 18 bases between them. CDR3 length equals 15 residues. Germline CDR1 and CDR2: SGHNT and YYREEE (reference sequence). The CDR3 region is CASSQSPTAPYGYTF. The CDR3 nucleotides are TGTGCCAGCAGCCAAAGCCCGACAGCGCCTTATGGCTACACCTTC.

The CDR3 coding sequence is TGTGCCAGCAGCTTAGTTGAGGGTCTGAACACTGAAGCTTTCTTT. This sequence encodes CASSLVEGLNTEAFF. J is TRBJ1-1 and V is TRBV7-8; unclear D gene. Trimming removed 1 base from V and 0 bases from J, with 9 bases in between. Germline loops: CDR1 SGHVS, CDR2 FQNEAQ. This CDR3 has 15 amino acids.